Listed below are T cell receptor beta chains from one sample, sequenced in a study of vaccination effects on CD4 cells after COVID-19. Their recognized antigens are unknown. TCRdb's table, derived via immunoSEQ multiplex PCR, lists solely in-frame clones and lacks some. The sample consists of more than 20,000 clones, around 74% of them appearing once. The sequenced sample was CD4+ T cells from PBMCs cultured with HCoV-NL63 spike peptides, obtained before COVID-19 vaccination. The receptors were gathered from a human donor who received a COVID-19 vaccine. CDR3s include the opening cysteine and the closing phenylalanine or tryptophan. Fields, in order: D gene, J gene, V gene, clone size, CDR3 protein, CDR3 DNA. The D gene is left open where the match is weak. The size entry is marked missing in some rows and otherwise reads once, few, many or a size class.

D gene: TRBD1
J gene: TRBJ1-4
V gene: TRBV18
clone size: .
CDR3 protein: CASSPTGGYNEKLFF
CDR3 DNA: TGTGCCAGCTCACCTACAGGGGGATATAATGAAAAACTGTTTTTT

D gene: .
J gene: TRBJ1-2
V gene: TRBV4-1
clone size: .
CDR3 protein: CASSQADRQVGYTF
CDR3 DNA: TGCGCCAGCAGCCAAGCCGACAGGCAGGTGGGCTACACCTTC

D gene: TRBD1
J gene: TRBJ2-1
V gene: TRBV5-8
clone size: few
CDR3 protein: CASSSMGQGNNEQFF
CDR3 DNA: TGTGCCAGCAGCTCGATGGGACAGGGGAATAATGAGCAGTTCTTC

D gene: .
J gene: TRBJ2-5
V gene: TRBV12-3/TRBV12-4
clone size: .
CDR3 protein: CASSYQETQYF
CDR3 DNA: TGTGCCAGCTCGTACCAAGAGACCCAGTACTTC

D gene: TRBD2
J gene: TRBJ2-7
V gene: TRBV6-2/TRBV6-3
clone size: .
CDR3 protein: CASSTGGRREQYF
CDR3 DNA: TGTGCCAGCAGTACGGGGGGGCGGCGCGAGCAGTACTTC

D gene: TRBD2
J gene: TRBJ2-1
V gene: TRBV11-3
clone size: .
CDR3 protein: CASSFIAGGYNEQFF
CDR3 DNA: TGTGCCAGCAGCTTTATCGCGGGGGGGTACAATGAGCAGTTCTTC

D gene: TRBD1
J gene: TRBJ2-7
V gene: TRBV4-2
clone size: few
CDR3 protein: CASSRFGTGINEQYF
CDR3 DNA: TGTGCCAGCAGCCGATTCGGGACAGGGATCAACGAGCAGTACTTC

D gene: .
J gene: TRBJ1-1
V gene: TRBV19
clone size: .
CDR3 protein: CASSSSYGFMARDTEAFF
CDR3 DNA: TGTGCCAGTAGTTCCTCTTATGGGTTTATGGCGAGGGACACTGAAGCTTTCTTT

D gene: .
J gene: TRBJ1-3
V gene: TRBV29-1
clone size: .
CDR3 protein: CSVGQGGGNTIYF
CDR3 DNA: TGCAGCGTGGGGCAGGGAGGAGGAAACACCATATATTTT

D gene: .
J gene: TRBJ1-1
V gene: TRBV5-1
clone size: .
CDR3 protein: CASSLGGGLNTEAFF
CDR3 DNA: TGCGCCAGCAGCTTGGGCGGGGGGTTGAACACTGAAGCTTTCTTT

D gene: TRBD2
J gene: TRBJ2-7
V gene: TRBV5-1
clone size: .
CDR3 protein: CASSLLAGGSSYEQYF
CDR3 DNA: TGCGCCAGCAGCTTGCTAGCGGGAGGGAGCTCCTACGAGCAGTACTTC

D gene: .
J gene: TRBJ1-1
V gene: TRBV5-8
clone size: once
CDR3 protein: CASSLRGKGTMTEAFF
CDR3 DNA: TGTGCCAGCAGCTTGAGAGGGAAAGGGACCATGACTGAAGCTTTCTTT

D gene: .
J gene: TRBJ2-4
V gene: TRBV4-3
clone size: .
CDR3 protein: CASSQAKQGFGKNIQYF
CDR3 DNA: TGCGCCAGCAGCCAAGCCAAACAGGGATTCGGCAAAAACATTCAGTACTTC

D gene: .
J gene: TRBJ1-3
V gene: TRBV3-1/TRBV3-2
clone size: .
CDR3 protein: CASSQKVIGNTIYF
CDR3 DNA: TGTGCCAGCAGCCAAAAAGTAATCGGAAACACCATATATTTT

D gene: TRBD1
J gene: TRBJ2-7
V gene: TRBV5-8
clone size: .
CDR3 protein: CASSIGTGVGSYEQYF
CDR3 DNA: TGTGCCAGCAGCATAGGGACAGGGGTGGGCTCCTACGAGCAGTACTTC

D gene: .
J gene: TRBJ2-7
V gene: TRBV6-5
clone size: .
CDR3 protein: CASSYGLEYEQYF
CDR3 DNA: TGTGCCAGCAGTTACGGTTTAGAGTACGAGCAGTACTTC

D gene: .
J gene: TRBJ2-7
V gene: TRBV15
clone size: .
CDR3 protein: CATSRDQQAGLSYEQYF
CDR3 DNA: TGTGCCACCAGCAGAGATCAGCAGGCAGGGTTATCCTACGAGCAGTACTTC

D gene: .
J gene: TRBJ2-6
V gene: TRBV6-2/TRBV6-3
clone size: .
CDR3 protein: CASSSIRSSGANVLTF
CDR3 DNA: TGTGCCAGCAGTTCCATTAGGAGCTCTGGGGCCAACGTCCTGACTTTC

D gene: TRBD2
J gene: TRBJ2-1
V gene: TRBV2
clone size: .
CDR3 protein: CASSELGLAGANEQFF
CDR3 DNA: TGTGCCAGCAGTGAACTGGGACTAGCGGGAGCCAATGAGCAGTTCTTC

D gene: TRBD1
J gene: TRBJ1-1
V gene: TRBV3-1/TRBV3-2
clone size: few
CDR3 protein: CASSQSGTGFTEAFF
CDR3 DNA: TGTGCCAGCAGCCAGTCCGGGACAGGGTTCACTGAAGCTTTCTTT

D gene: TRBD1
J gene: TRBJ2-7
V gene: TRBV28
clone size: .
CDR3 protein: CASKKVGTGYPYEQYF
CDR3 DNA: TGTGCCAGCAAAAAAGTCGGGACAGGCTATCCCTACGAGCAGTACTTC

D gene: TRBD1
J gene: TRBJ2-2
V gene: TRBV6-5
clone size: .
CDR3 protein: CASSLTGNPGELFF
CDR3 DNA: TGTGCCAGCAGCTTGACAGGGAATCCCGGGGAGCTGTTTTTT

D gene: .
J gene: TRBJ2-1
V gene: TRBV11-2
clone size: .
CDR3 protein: CASSARLEEEQFF
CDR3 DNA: TGTGCCAGCAGCGCCAGACTAGAGGAGGAGCAGTTCTTC

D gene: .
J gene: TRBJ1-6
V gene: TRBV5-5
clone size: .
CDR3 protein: CASSDLRARFSTLHF
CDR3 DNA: TGTGCCAGCAGTGACCTGCGGGCCCGATTTTCAACCCTCCACTTT

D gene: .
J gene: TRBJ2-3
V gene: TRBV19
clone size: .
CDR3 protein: CASTPASTDTQYF
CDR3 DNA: TGTGCCAGTACGCCAGCTAGCACAGATACGCAGTATTTT

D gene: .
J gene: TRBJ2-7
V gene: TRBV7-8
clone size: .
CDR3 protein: CASVMDGYSYEQYF
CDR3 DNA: TGTGCCAGCGTAATGGACGGCTACTCCTACGAGCAGTACTTC

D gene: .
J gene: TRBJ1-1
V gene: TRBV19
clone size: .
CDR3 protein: CASSGAGNTEAFF
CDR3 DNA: TGTGCCAGTAGTGGGGCGGGGAACACTGAAGCTTTCTTT

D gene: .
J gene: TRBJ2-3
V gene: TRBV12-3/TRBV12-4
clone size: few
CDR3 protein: CASGRGSTDTQYF
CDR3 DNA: TGTGCCAGCGGGAGGGGGAGCACAGATACGCAGTATTTT

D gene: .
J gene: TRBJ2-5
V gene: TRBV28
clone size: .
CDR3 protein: CASSLSPGFQETQYF
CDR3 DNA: TGTGCCAGCAGTTTATCCCCGGGATTCCAAGAGACCCAGTACTTC

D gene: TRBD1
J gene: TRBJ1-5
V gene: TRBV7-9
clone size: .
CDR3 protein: CASSSYRGPPQPQHF
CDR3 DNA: TGTGCCAGCAGCTCCTACAGGGGACCCCCTCAGCCCCAGCATTTT

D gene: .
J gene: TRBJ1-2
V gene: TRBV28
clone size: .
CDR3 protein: CASSFTNYGYTF
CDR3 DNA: TGTGCCAGCAGTTTCACCAACTATGGCTACACCTTC

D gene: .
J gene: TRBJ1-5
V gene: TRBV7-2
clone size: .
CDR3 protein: CASSRRGGAQPQHF
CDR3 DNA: TGTGCCAGCAGCCGGAGGGGGGGTGCGCAGCCCCAGCATTTT

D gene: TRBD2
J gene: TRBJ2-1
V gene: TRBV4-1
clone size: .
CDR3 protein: CASSEGLAGAGADEQFF
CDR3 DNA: TGCGCCAGCAGCGAGGGACTAGCGGGAGCAGGAGCGGATGAGCAGTTCTTC

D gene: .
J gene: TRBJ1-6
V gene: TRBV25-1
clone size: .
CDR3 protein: CASSETEHRGSPLHF
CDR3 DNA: TGTGCCAGCAGTGAAACCGAACACCGGGGTTCACCCCTCCACTTT

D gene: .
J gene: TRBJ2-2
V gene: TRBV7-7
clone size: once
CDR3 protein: CASSLAGALNTGELFF
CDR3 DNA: TGTGCTAGCAGCTTAGCAGGGGCGCTGAACACCGGGGAGCTGTTTTTT

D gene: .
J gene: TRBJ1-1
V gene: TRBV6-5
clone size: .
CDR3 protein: CASTTLGGKAFF
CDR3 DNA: TGTGCCAGCACGACACTCGGAGGAAAAGCTTTCTTT

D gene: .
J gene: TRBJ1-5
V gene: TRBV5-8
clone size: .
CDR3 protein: CASSPGQAPNQPQHF
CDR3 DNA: TGTGCCAGCAGCCCCGGTCAGGCTCCGAATCAGCCCCAGCATTTT

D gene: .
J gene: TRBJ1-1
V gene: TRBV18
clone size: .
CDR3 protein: CASSPRQMNTEAFF
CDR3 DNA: TGTGCCAGCTCACCTAGACAGATGAACACTGAAGCTTTCTTT

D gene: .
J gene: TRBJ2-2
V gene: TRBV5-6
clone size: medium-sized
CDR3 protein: CASSFGGTNTGELFF
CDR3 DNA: TGTGCCAGCAGCTTTGGGGGAACTAACACCGGGGAGCTGTTTTTT

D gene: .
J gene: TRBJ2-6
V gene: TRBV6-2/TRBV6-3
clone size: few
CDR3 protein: CASSYSLAGANVLTF
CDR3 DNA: TGTGCCAGCAGTTACTCACTAGCTGGGGCCAACGTCCTGACTTTC

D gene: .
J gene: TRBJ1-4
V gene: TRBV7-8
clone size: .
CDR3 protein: CASSLTWTGRNEKLFF
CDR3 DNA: TGTGCCAGCAGCTTAACCTGGACCGGCCGCAATGAAAAACTGTTTTTT

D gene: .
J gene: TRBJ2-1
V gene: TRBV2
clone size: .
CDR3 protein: CASSPLDSPLHNEQFF
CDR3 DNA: TGTGCCAGCAGCCCATTAGACAGCCCCCTACACAATGAGCAGTTCTTC

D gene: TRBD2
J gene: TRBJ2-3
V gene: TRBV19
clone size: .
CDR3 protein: CASSKTSVRTDTQYF
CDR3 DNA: TGTGCCAGTAGTAAGACTAGCGTACGCACAGATACGCAGTATTTT

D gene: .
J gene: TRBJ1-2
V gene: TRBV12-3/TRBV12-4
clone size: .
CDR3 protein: CASSSQRGYGYTF
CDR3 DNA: TGTGCCAGCAGTTCACAACGGGGCTATGGCTACACCTTC

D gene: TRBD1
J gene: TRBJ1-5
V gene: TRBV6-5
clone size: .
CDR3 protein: CASNNRGGNQPQHF
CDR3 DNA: TGTGCCAGCAATAACAGGGGAGGCAATCAGCCCCAGCATTTT